Shown below are 9 T cell receptor beta chains from a single sample sequenced in a study of T cell changes during pregnancy in multiple sclerosis. The table came from immunoSEQ multiplex PCR; TCRdb's copy has only in-frame clones and leaves some out. The sample has roughly 40,000 clones, just over 90% seen once. Sample: peripheral blood, taken before pregnancy. All receptors come from a female donor with multiple sclerosis, enrolled in a pregnancy study.

The J gene is TRBJ2-1, the V gene TRBV5-1; 11 bases are shared with TRBD2. V shed 2 bases, J shed 9 bases, and the junction held 13 bases outside the gene matches. Per the germline V gene, CDR1 is SGHRS and CDR2 is YFSETQ. The CDR3 length is 17 residues. The CDR3: CASSFTLAGGTTGEQFF. CDR3 in DNA: TGCGCCAGCAGCTTTACCCTAGCGGGAGGAACTACAGGTGAGCAGTTCTTC.

This clone was recorded once. The chain joins TRBV10-3 to TRBJ1-5; 9 nucleotides align to TRBD1. The CDR3 runs 14 residues. Per germline, CDR1 ENHRY and CDR2 SYGVKD. J lost 2 bases, V lost 5 bases, and 1 base had no gene match. CDR3 loop: CAISRDRGNQPQHF. The CDR3, as DNA: TGTGCCATCAGTCGGGACAGGGGCAATCAGCCCCAGCATTTT.

The chain has TRBV5-4 and TRBJ2-3, with a possible D match to TRBD2 (6 bases). There are 17 residues in the CDR3. V dropped 6 bases and J dropped 5 bases, with 25 bases sitting between them. CDR1 and CDR2 (germline): SGHNT, YYREEE (reference sequence). The CDR3 DNA follows: TGTGCCAGCATCCCTTTTTTGACGCGGGATCTTGGAGATACGCAGTATTTT. Its protein product is CASIPFLTRDLGDTQYF.

The table lists this clone with a count of one. The V gene is TRBV6-1, the J gene TRBJ2-7; 8 bases are a match to TRBD1. The V segment lost 0 bases and the J segment 5 bases; nucleotides outside the gene matches: 6. Germline V CDR1 and CDR2: MNHNS, SASEGT. The CDR3 runs 15 residues. CDR3 sequence (DNA): TGTGCCAGCAGTGAAGCTATCGCAGGGGGCGACGAGCAGTACTTC. This encodes CASSEAIAGGDEQYF.

The gene calls are TRBV19 and TRBJ2-7, with TRBD2 matching 9 bases. Germline trimming cut 6 bases from V and 0 bases from J; bases unmatched to any gene: 3. Looked up from germline, CDR1 is LNHDA and CDR2 is SQIVND (reference sequence). CDR3 length: 14 residues. The DNA of the CDR3 is TGTGCCAGTAGCTCTAGCGGGGTCTCCTACGAGCAGTACTTC. This encodes CASSSSGVSYEQYF.

The chain has TRBV7-9 and TRBJ2-3, with 8 bases fitting TRBD2. The germline V gene encodes CDR1 SEHNR and CDR2 FQNEAQ (reference sequence). V lost 3 bases, J lost 10 bases, and 3 bases stayed unmatched. The CDR3 runs to 12 residues. For the CDR3, the DNA is TGTGCCAGCAGCTTGCGGGAGGTTTCGCAGTATTTT. Its translation is CASSLREVSQYF.

The count of this clone is one. CDR3 sequence: CASSPSAGASTGELFF. As DNA, the CDR3 is TGCGCCAGCAGCCCGTCGGCGGGCGCGAGCACCGGGGAGCTGTTTTTT. This sequence joins TRBV5-1 and TRBJ2-2, with a possible D match to TRBD2 (5 bases). Trimming pared 4 bases from V and 4 bases from J, leaving 17 bases between. CDR1 and CDR2 (germline): SGHRS, YFSETQ. The CDR3 spans 16 residues.

CDR3 protein: CASSEGTSGSTEQFF. For the CDR3, the DNA is TGTGCCAGCAGTGAGGGGACTAGCGGGAGCACTGAGCAGTTCTTC. The chain links TRBV6-4 to TRBJ2-1, with TRBD2 matching 14 bases. The CDR3 covers 15 residues. CDR1 and CDR2 from the germline V gene are MRHNA and SNTAGT. V dropped 3 bases and J dropped 9; count of bases not matched to a gene: 4.

The chain combines TRBV11-2 with TRBJ2-1, with TRBD2 matching 10 bases. The germline V gene has CDR1 SGHAT and CDR2 FQNNGV. The V gene end was trimmed by 5 bases and the J gene end by 9 bases; junction bases not matched to a gene: 10. This CDR3 comprises 15 residues. CDR3 coding DNA: TGTGCCAGCAGCCCGGGACTAGCGTTCAGTATTGAGCAGTTCTTC. Residues: CASSPGLAFSIEQFF.